The 14 T cell receptor beta chains below all came from one sample that was sequenced in a study of T cells in placental villitis. This was the immunoSEQ v4 assay. Measured with immunoSEQ multiplex PCR; TCRdb has only the in-frame clones, and not every one. Here the sample spans about 3,100 clones, roughly 85% being singletons. Specimen: placental tissue containing maternal and fetal cells. Receptors originate from a human patient with infectious villitis; the placental T cells may come from both mother and fetus.

The chain combines TRBV18 with TRBJ2-3, with TRBD2 identical over 7 bases. The CDR3 covers 15 residues. Trimming removed 3 bases from V and 2 bases from J; junction bases left unmatched: 5. Germline V gene lookup returns CDR1 KGHSH and CDR2 LQKENI. CDR3 DNA sequence: TGTGCCAGCTCACCGGGGCGGGGGTCCACAGATACGCAGTATTTT. Protein: CASSPGRGSTDTQYF.

This clone has just a few counts. The J gene is TRBJ1-1, the V gene TRBV28; perhaps TRBD1 as D (5 bases). V dropped 2 bases and J dropped 7 bases, with 20 bases sitting between them. Germline V CDR1 and CDR2: MDHEN, SYDVKM. There are 16 residues in the CDR3. The CDR3 nucleotides read TGTGCCAGCAGTTTAGAAGCCCTCGGGGGGTACGGTGAAGCTTTCTTT. Encoded protein: CASSLEALGGYGEAFF. The variable domain in full, completed from reference TRBV28 and TRBJ1-1, reads DVKVTQSSRYLVKRTGEKVFLECVQDMDHENMFWYRQDPGLGLRLIYFSYDVKMKEKGDIPEGYSVSREKKERFSLILESASTNQTSMYLCASSLEALGGYGEAFFGQGTRLTVV.

V usage is TRBV6-5 and J usage is TRBJ2-1, with D perhaps matching TRBD2 (6 bases). This CDR3 comprises 16 residues. Germline loops: CDR1 MNHEY, CDR2 SVGAGI. The V and J ends lost 2 bases and 7 bases respectively, with 18 bases between them. The CDR3 sequence: CASSYVGGHGGNEQFF. The CDR3 nucleotides read TGTGCCAGCAGTTACGTGGGGGGTCATGGAGGGAATGAGCAGTTCTTC.

V and J are TRBV3-1 (or the pseudogene TRBV3-2) and TRBJ2-5; D possibly uses TRBD1 or TRBD2 (5 bases each). The V end was cut by 4 bases, the J end by 3 bases, with 12 bases between. Germline CDR1 and CDR2: LGHDT and YNNKEL (reference sequence). The CDR3 contains 14 residues. CDR3 DNA sequence: TGTGCCAGCAGCCGGCTGGGACGGGAAGAGACCCAGTACTTC. Its protein is CASSRLGREETQYF.

The chain carries TRBV19 and TRBJ1-2, with D possibly matching TRBD1 (5 bases). The CDR3 consists of 16 residues. Germline CDR1 reads LNHDA; CDR2 reads SQIVND (reference sequence). Deletions cut 7 bases from V and 4 bases from J, with 22 bases between. The CDR3 nucleotides read TGTGCCAGTACAACAGGAAGTGCCAGTGGCGTCTATGGCTACACCTTC. Protein sequence: CASTTGSASGVYGYTF.

The chain couples TRBV6-4 to TRBJ1-1; 9 positions match TRBD1. Losses at the gene ends were 3 bases for V and 4 bases for J; bases not matched to a gene: 6. In germline, CDR1 is MRHNA, CDR2 SNTAGT. The CDR3 totals 15 residues. The CDR3 sequence is CASSEETGGSTEAFF. The CDR3 DNA is TGTGCCAGCAGTGAAGAGACAGGGGGGAGCACTGAAGCTTTCTTT.

The chain employs TRBV5-1 and TRBJ1-6, with a possible D match to TRBD1 (6 bases). The CDR3 extends over 15 amino acids. V lost 0 bases to trimming and J lost 8 bases, with 12 bases between them. In germline, CDR1 is SGHRS, CDR2 YFSETQ. CDR3 protein: CASSLVGGFYSPLHF. As DNA, the CDR3 is TGCGCCAGCAGCTTGGTCGGGGGCTTTTATTCACCCCTCCACTTT.

The chain has TRBV6-5 and TRBJ1-1; a weak D match, TRBD1 (5 bases). Trimming pared 5 bases from V and 0 bases from J, leaving 10 bases between. The CDR3 runs 14 residues. Germline lookup yields CDR1 MNHEY and CDR2 SVGAGI. The CDR3, as DNA: TGTGCCAGCAGTACCCCGGGACTGAACACTGAAGCTTTCTTT. Translation: CASSTPGLNTEAFF.

The chain has TRBV6-5 and TRBJ2-6; tentative D call: TRBD1 (6 bases). CDR3 length equals 13 residues. Germline V CDR1 and CDR2: MNHEY, SVGAGI. The V end was cut by 8 bases, the J end by 4 bases, with 9 bases between. The CDR3 DNA sequence: TGTGCCAGCTTCCAGGGGGGGGCCAACGTCCTGACTTTC. Residues: CASFQGGANVLTF.

A few counts support this clone. This chain uses TRBV2 with TRBJ2-3; 12 nucleotides match TRBD2. CDR3 size: 16 residues. Trimming removed 0 bases from V and 4 bases from J; junction bases left unmatched: 2. Germline CDR1 reads SNHLY; CDR2 reads FYNNEI. DNA of the CDR3: TGTGCCAGCAGTGAAGCTGCTAGCGGGGGGGCAGATACGCAGTATTTT. Its protein product is CASSEAASGGADTQYF. The full variable domain, with the rest looked up from reference TRBV2 and TRBJ2-3, is EPEVTQTPSHQVTQMGQEVILRCVPISNHLYFYWYRQILGQKVEFLVSFYNNEISEKSEIFDDQFSVERPDGSNFTLKIRSTKLEDSAMYFCASSEAASGGADTQYFGPGTRLTVL.

This clone was counted once. The chain joins TRBV11-2 to TRBJ2-7; maybe TRBD2 (6 bases). Trimming took 1 base from V and 3 from J, leaving 16 bases between them. The CDR3 length is 16 residues. Germline V gene lookup returns CDR1 SGHAT and CDR2 FQNNGV. The CDR3 DNA follows: TGTGCCAGCAGCTTAGTGGGCGGGGTCTGGGGCTACGAGCAGTACTTC. It specifies CASSLVGGVWGYEQYF.

V usage is TRBV9 and J usage is TRBJ2-1; no definite D call. V lost 4 bases, J lost 5 bases, and 4 bases lay in between. Germline CDR1 and CDR2: SGDLS and YYNGEE. CDR3 length: 11 residues. This CDR3 reads CASSPDNEQFF. The CDR3 DNA follows: TGTGCCAGCAGCCCCGACAATGAGCAGTTCTTC. Looking up the rest from reference TRBV9 and TRBJ2-1 gives the full variable domain: DSGVTQTPKHLITATGQRVTLRCSPRSGDLSVYWYQQSLDQGLQFLIQYYNGEERAKGNILERFSAQQFPDLHSELNLSSLELGDSALYFCASSPDNEQFFGPGTRLTVL.

The V call is TRBV19, the J call TRBJ2-3, with D possibly matching TRBD2 (6 bases). This CDR3 is built from 14 residues. CDR1 and CDR2 from the germline V gene are LNHDA and SQIVND (reference sequence). Between the trimmed V and J ends, which lost 4 bases and 0 bases, there was a span of 8 bases. The CDR3 region has the DNA TGTGCCAGTAGTACCGGGACTAGCACAGATACGCAGTATTTT. As protein: CASSTGTSTDTQYF.

To note about this clone: Germline and junction disagree at one end, which may indicate a read error. This sample also contains other DNA sequences that code for the same CDR3. The chain employs TRBV9 and TRBJ1-1; no definite D call. The CDR3 sequence is 12 residues long. Germline V lookup: CDR1 SGDLS, CDR2 YYNGEE. DNA of the CDR3: TGTGCCAGTGAAAACCCGGGCACTGAAGCTTTTTTT. Its protein product is CASENPGTEAFF.